Only one count was recorded for the clone carrying this T cell receptor beta chain. Clones were read by immunoSEQ multiplex PCR, and TCRdb kept only the in-frame ones, dropping some. The profile covers 250,000 to 350,000 clones, with around 88% appearing a single time and 1% to 1.5% taken by the ten largest. The entry originates in a study of blood T cell repertoires in COVID-19. The CDR3 is 16 amino acids. V was clipped by 4 bases and J by 2 bases; unmatched bases: 7. Germline V gives CDR1 LNHDA, CDR2 SQIVND (reference sequence). The chain combines TRBV19 with TRBJ2-5; 10 bases map to TRBD1. The TCR was taken from a woman in her forties or fifties with acute or convalescent COVID-19. The sequenced material came from peripheral blood. CDR3 nucleotides: TGTGCCAGTAGTACCCCGACAGGGGGCGGGCAAGAGACCCAGTACTTC. Translation gives CASSTPTGGGQETQYF.